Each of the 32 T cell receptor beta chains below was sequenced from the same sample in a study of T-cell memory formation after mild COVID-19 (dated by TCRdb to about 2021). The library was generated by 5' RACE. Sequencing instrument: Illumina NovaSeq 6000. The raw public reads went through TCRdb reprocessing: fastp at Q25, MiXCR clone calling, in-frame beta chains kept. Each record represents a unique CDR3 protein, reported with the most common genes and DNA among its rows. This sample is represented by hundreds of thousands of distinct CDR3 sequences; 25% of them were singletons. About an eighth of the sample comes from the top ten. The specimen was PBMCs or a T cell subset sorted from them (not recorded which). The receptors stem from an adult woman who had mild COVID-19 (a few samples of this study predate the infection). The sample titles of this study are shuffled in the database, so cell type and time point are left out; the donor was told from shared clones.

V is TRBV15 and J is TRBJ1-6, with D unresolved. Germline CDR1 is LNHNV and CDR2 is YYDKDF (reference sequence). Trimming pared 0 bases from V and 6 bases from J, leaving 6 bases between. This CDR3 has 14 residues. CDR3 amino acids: CATSRDSGNSPLHF. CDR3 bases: TGTGCCACCAGCAGAGATAGCGGTAATTCACCCCTCCACTTT.

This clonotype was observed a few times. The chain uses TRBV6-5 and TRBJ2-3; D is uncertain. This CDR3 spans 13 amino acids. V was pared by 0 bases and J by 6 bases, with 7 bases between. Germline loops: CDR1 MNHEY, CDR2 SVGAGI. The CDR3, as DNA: TGTGCCAGCAGTTACTCCACCGGTGATACGCAGTATTTT. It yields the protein CASSYSTGDTQYF.

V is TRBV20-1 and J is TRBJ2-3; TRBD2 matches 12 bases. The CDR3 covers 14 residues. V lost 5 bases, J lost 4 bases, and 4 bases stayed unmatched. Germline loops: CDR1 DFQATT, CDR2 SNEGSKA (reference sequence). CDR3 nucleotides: TGCAGTGCTGGACTAGCGGGAATCGCAGATACGCAGTATTTT. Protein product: CSAGLAGIADTQYF.

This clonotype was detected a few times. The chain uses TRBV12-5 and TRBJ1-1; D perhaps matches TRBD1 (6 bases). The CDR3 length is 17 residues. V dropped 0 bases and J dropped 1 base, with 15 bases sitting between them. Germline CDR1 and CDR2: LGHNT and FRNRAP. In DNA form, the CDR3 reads TGTGCTAGTGGTTTGGTACCGGGCAGGGGAGGGAACACTGAAGCTTTCTTT. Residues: CASGLVPGRGGNTEAFF.

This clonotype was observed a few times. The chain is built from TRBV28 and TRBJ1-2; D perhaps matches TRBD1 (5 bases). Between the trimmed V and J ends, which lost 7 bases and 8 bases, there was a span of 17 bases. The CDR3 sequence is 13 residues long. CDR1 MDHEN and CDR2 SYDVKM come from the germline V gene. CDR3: CASTLGGVYGYTF. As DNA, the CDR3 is TGTGCCAGCACCCTGGGAGGGGTATACGGCTACACCTTC.

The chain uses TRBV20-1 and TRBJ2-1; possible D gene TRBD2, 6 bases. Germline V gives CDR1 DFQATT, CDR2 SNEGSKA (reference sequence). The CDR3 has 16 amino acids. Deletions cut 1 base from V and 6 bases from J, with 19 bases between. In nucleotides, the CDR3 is TGCAGTGCTAGAGGTCCGCTGGGGGGTCGCAGCAATGAGCAGTTCTTC. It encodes CSARGPLGGRSNEQFF.

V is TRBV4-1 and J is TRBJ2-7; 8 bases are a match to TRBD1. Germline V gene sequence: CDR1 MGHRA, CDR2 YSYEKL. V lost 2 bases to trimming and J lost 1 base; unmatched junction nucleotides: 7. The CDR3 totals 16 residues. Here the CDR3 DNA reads TGCGCCAGCAGCCAACATGGACAGGGCGAATCCTACGAGCAGTACTTC. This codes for CASSQHGQGESYEQYF.

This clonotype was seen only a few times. CDR3 nucleotide sequence: TGCGCCAGCAGCCCGGACCCTAGCGGGAGGGGCGGCACCGGGGAGCTGTTTTTT. Amino acid sequence: CASSPDPSGRGGTGELFF. V and J are TRBV5-1 and TRBJ2-2, with TRBD2 identical over 12 bases. The CDR3 spans 18 residues. The trim removed 4 bases at V and 4 bases at J, leaving 11 bases unmatched. In germline, CDR1 is SGHRS, CDR2 YFSETQ.

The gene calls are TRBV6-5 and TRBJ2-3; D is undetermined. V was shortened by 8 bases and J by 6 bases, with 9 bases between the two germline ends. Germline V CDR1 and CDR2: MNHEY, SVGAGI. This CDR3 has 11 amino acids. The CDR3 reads CASRLSDTQYF. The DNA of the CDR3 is TGTGCCAGCCGACTGAGCGATACGCAGTATTTT.

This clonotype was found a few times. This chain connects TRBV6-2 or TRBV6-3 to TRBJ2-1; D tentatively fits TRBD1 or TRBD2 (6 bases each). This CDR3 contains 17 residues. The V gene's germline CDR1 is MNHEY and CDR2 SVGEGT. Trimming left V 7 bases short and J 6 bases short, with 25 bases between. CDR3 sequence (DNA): TGTGCCAGCACCCTCAGGAGGGGGGTGCCGGGGATCAATGAGCAGTTCTTC. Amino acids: CASTLRRGVPGINEQFF.

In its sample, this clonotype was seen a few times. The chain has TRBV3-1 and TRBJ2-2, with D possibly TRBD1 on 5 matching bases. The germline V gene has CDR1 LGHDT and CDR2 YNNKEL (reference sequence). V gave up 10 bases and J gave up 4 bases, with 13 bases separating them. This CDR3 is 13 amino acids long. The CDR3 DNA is TGTGCCACGACAGTAAGGGGCACCGGGGAGCTGTTTTTT. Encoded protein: CATTVRGTGELFF.

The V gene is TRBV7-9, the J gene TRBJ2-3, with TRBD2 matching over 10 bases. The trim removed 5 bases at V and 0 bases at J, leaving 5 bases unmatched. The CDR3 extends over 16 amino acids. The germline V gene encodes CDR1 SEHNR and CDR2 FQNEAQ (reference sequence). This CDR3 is CASSVLAGDSTDTQYF. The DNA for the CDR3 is TGTGCCAGCAGCGTTCTAGCGGGAGACAGCACAGATACGCAGTATTTT.

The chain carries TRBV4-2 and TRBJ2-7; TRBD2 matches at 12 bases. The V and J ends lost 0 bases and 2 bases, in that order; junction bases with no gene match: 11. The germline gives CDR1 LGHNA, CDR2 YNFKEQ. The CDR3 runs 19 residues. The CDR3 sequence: CASSQESLAGGHRPYEQYF. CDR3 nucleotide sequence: TGTGCCAGCAGCCAAGAATCACTAGCGGGAGGCCATAGACCCTACGAGCAGTACTTC.

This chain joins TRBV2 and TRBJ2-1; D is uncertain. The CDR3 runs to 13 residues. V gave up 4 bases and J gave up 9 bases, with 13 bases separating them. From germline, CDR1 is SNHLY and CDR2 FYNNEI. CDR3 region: CASSVQSLGEQFF. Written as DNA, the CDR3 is TGTGCCAGCAGTGTACAGTCCCTCGGTGAGCAGTTCTTC.

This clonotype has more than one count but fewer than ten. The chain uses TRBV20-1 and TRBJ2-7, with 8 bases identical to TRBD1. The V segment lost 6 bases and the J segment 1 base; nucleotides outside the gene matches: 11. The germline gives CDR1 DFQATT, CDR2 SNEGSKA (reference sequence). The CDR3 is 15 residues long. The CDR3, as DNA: TGCAGTGCCCCCCGGACAGGGCAGAGGTCCTACGAGCAGTACTTC. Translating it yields CSAPRTGQRSYEQYF.

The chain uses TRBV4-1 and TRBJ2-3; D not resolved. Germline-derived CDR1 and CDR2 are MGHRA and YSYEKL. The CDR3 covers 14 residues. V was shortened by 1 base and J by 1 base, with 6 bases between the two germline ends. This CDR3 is CASSQASGTDTQYF. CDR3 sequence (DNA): TGCGCCAGCAGCCAAGCGTCTGGCACAGATACGCAGTATTTT.

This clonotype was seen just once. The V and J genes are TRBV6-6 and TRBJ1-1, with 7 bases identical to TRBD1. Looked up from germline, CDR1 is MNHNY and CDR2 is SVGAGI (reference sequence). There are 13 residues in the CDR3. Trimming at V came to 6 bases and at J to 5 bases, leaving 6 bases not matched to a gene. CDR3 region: CASRYTGETEAFF. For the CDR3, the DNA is TGTGCCAGCAGGTATACAGGGGAAACTGAAGCTTTCTTT.

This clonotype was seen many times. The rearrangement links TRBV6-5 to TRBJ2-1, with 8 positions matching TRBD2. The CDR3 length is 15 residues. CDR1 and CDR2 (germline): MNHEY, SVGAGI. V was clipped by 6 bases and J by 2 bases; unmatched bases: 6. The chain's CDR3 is CASSLAGPAYNEQFF. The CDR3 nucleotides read TGTGCCAGCAGCCTAGCGGGTCCTGCCTACAATGAGCAGTTCTTC.

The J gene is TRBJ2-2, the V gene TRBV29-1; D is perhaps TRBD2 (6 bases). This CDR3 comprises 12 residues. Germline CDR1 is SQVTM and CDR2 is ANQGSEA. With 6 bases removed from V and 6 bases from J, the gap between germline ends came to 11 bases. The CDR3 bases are TGCAGCGTCCGACTAGATTCCGGGGAGCTGTTTTTT. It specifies CSVRLDSGELFF.

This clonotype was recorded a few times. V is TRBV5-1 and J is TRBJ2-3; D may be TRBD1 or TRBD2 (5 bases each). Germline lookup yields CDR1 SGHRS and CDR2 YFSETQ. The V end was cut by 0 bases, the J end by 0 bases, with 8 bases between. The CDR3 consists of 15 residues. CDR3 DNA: TGCGCCAGCAGCTTGGGGGACGTAAGCACAGATACGCAGTATTTT. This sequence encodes CASSLGDVSTDTQYF. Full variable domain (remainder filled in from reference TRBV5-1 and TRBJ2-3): KAGVTQTPRYLIKTRGQQVTLSCSPISGHRSVSWYQQTPGQGLQFLFEYFSETQRNKGNFPGRFSGRQFSNSRSEMNVSTLELGDSALYLCASSLGDVSTDTQYFGPGTRLTVL.

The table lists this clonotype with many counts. The CDR3 loop is CASSRARSSYNEQFF. CDR3 nucleotides: TGCGCCAGCAGCCGAGCAAGAAGCTCCTACAATGAGCAGTTCTTC. The chain employs TRBV5-1 and TRBJ2-1; D is unclear. Deletions cut 4 bases from V and 0 bases from J, with 11 bases between. Looked up from germline, CDR1 is SGHRS and CDR2 is YFSETQ. This CDR3 is built from 15 residues. The whole variable domain, filled in from reference TRBV5-1 and TRBJ2-1, reads KAGVTQTPRYLIKTRGQQVTLSCSPISGHRSVSWYQQTPGQGLQFLFEYFSETQRNKGNFPGRFSGRQFSNSRSEMNVSTLELGDSALYLCASSRARSSYNEQFFGPGTRLTVL.

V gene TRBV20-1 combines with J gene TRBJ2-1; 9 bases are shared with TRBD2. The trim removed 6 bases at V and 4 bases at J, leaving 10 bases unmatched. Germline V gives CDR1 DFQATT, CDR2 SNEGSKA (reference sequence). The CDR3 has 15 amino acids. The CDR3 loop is CSAPVSGGLYNEQFF. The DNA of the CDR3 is TGCAGTGCCCCCGTTAGCGGGGGCCTTTACAATGAGCAGTTCTTC.

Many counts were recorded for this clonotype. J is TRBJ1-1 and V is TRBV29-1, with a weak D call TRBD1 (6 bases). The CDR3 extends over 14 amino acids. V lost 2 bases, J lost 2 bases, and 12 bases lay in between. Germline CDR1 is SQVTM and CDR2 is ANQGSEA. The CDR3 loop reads CSVEPTGFNTEAFF. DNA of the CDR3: TGCAGCGTTGAACCTACAGGGTTTAACACTGAAGCTTTCTTT.

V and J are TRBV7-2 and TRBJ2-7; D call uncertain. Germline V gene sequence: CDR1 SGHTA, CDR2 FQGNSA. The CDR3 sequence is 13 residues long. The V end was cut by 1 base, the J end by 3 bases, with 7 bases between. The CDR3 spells CASSLEPYYEQYF. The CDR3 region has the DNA TGTGCCAGCAGCTTAGAACCCTACTACGAGCAGTACTTC.

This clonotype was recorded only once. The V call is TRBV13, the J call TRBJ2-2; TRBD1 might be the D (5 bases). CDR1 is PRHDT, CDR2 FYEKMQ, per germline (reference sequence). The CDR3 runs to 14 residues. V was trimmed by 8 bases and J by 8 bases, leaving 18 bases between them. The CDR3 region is CASRRKGARGELFF. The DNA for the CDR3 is TGTGCCAGCCGCAGAAAAGGGGCCAGGGGGGAGCTGTTTTTT. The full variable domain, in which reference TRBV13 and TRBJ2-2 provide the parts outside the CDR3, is AAGVIQSPRHLIKEKRETATLKCYPIPRHDTVYWYQQGPGQDPQFLISFYEKMQSDKGSIPDRFSAQQFSDYHSELNMSSLELGDSALYFCASRRKGARGELFFGEGSRLTVL.

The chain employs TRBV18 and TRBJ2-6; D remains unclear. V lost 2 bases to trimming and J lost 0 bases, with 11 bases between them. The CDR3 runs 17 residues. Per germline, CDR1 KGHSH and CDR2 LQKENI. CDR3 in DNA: TGTGCCAGCTCACCAATCCAACAGCTCTCTGGGGCCAACGTCCTGACTTTC. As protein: CASSPIQQLSGANVLTF.

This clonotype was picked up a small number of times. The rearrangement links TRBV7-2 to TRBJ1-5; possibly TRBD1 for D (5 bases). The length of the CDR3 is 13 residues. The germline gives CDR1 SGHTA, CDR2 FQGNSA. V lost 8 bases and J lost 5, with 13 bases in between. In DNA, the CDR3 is TGTGCCAGCGGCAGGGAGCGCGATCAGCCCCAGCATTTT. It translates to CASGRERDQPQHF.

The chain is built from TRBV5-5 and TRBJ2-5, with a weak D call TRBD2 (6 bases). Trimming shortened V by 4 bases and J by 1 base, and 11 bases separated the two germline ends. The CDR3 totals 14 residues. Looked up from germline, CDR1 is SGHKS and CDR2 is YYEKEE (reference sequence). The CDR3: CASSHGTLQETQYF. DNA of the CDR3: TGTGCCAGCAGCCACGGGACTCTCCAAGAGACCCAGTACTTC.

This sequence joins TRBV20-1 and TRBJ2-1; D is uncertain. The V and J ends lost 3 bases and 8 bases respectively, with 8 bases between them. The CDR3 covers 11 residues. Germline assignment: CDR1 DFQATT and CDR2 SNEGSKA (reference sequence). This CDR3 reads CSARATHEQFF. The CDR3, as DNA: TGCAGTGCTAGGGCTACACATGAGCAGTTCTTC.

CDR3 loop: CASSLGESNYGYTF. The CDR3 nucleotides are TGCGCCAGCAGCTTGGGAGAGTCTAACTATGGCTACACCTTC. The chain recombines TRBV5-1 with TRBJ1-2, with D uncertain. The CDR3 totals 14 residues. V was pared by 0 bases and J by 0 bases, with 6 bases between. Germline V CDR1 and CDR2: SGHRS, YFSETQ.

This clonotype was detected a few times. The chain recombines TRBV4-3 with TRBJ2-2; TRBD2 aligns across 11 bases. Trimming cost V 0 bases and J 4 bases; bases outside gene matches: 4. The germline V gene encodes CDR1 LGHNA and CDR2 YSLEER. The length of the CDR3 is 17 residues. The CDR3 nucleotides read TGCGCCAGCAGCCAAGATAGACTAGCGGGGAGCACCGGGGAGCTGTTTTTT. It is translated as CASSQDRLAGSTGELFF.

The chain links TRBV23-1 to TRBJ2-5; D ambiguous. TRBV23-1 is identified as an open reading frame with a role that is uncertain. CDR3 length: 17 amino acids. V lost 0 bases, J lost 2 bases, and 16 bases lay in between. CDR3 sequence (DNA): TGCGCCAGCAGTCAATCTTGGGCCATTAAATTACAAGAGACCCAGTACTTC. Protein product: CASSQSWAIKLQETQYF.